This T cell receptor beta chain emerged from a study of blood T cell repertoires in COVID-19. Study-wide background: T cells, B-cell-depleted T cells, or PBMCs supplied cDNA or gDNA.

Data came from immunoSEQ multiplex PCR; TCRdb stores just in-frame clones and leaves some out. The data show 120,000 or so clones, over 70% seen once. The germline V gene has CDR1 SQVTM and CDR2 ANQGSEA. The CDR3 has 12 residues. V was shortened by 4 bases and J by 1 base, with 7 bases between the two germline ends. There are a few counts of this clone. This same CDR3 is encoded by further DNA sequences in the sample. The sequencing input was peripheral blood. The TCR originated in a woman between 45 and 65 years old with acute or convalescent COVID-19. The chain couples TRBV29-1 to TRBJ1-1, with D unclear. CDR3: CSVGGGNTEAFF. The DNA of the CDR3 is TGCAGCGTTGGAGGTGGGAACACTGAAGCTTTCTTT.